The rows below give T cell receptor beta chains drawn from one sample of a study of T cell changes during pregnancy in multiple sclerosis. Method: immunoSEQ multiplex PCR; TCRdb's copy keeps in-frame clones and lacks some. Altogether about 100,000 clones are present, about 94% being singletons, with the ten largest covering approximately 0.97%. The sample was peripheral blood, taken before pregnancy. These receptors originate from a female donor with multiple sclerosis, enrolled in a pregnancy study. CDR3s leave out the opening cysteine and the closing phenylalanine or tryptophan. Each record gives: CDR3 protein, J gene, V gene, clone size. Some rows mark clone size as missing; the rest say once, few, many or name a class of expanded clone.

CDR3: ASSLRDIGGYEQY
J: TRBJ2-7
V: TRBV28
size: -

CDR3: ASGRDIANEKLF
J: TRBJ1-4
V: TRBV19
size: -

CDR3: ASTENSRETQY
J: TRBJ2-5
V: TRBV5-1
size: -

CDR3: AWSATGTGELF
J: TRBJ2-2
V: TRBV30
size: -

CDR3: ASSSIQDVLHEQY
J: TRBJ2-7
V: TRBV14
size: -

CDR3: ASMTGVNYGYT
J: TRBJ1-2
V: TRBV21-1
size: -

CDR3: ASSVSYRDQQY
J: TRBJ2-7
V: TRBV9
size: -

CDR3: AWSPGQGVYGYT
J: TRBJ1-2
V: TRBV30
size: -

CDR3: AGGTSGSYEQY
J: TRBJ2-7
V: TRBV28
size: -

CDR3: ASSLEASGKSYNEQF
J: TRBJ2-1
V: TRBV7-2
size: -

CDR3: ASSLIPGPNEQF
J: TRBJ2-1
V: TRBV5-1
size: once

CDR3: ASNQGNYNEQF
J: TRBJ2-1
V: TRBV19
size: -

CDR3: ASTASGLSYNEQF
J: TRBJ2-1
V: TRBV19
size: -

CDR3: ASSLVRSNEQF
J: TRBJ2-1
V: TRBV7-2
size: -

CDR3: ASSQPASGFNEQF
J: TRBJ2-1
V: TRBV4-2
size: -

CDR3: ASSEGTGSEQY
J: TRBJ2-7
V: TRBV18
size: -

CDR3: ASSSGLAEVYEQY
J: TRBJ2-7
V: TRBV5-1
size: once

CDR3: ASSLGTVTGELF
J: TRBJ2-2
V: TRBV5-4
size: -

CDR3: ASSNFGTAYNEQF
J: TRBJ2-1
V: TRBV5-6
size: -

CDR3: ASSYPLGITDTQY
J: TRBJ2-3
V: TRBV28
size: -

CDR3: ASSRTGDLGYT
J: TRBJ1-2
V: TRBV7-9
size: -

CDR3: ASTLTGVHGYT
J: TRBJ1-2
V: TRBV5-1
size: -

CDR3: ASSWGGQAEQY
J: TRBJ2-7
V: TRBV9
size: -

CDR3: ASGPGVNTEAF
J: TRBJ1-1
V: TRBV5-1
size: -

CDR3: ASSLDSQETQY
J: TRBJ2-5
V: TRBV7-2
size: -

CDR3: ASSNSRDRNVLNTIY
J: TRBJ1-3
V: TRBV7-9
size: -

CDR3: SVLPGGTTNEKLF
J: TRBJ1-4
V: TRBV29-1
size: -

CDR3: APLKRYNEQF
J: TRBJ2-1
V: TRBV2
size: -

CDR3: ASSLWTSGRAAGELF
J: TRBJ2-2
V: TRBV28
size: -

CDR3: AALGGTQY
J: TRBJ2-3
V: TRBV28
size: once

CDR3: ASSSRDRGTNTGELF
J: TRBJ2-2
V: TRBV7-9
size: -

CDR3: ASSPGTSGRTDTQY
J: TRBJ2-3
V: TRBV27
size: -

CDR3: ASSLALSGSGRAEQY
J: TRBJ2-7
V: TRBV11-1
size: -

CDR3: ASSTGEDGYT
J: TRBJ1-2
V: TRBV7-2
size: -

CDR3: ATSRDPRTGDYEQY
J: TRBJ2-7
V: TRBV15
size: -

CDR3: ASSPPGTDTQY
J: TRBJ2-3
V: TRBV18
size: -

CDR3: ASSLVTTVGQPYNEQF
J: TRBJ2-1
V: TRBV5-1
size: once

CDR3: ASSFGLSDDLYGYT
J: TRBJ1-2
V: TRBV7-9
size: -

CDR3: ASTPPHGGAEQF
J: TRBJ2-1
V: TRBV9
size: -

CDR3: ASSSDSPEQY
J: TRBJ2-7
V: TRBV5-4
size: -

CDR3: ASSILSGRAGNEQF
J: TRBJ2-1
V: TRBV27
size: -

CDR3: ASSESKRLADTQY
J: TRBJ2-3
V: TRBV10-1
size: -

CDR3: ASSIGGANTEAF
J: TRBJ1-1
V: TRBV19
size: -

CDR3: ASSYGQGTEAF
J: TRBJ1-1
V: TRBV6-6
size: -

CDR3: ASSVRKGVTEAF
J: TRBJ1-1
V: TRBV7-2
size: -

CDR3: ASSFGGGRVYEQY
J: TRBJ2-7
V: TRBV21-1
size: -

CDR3: SVLADAYNEQF
J: TRBJ2-1
V: TRBV29-1
size: once

CDR3: ASSWKTSGRASNEQY
J: TRBJ2-7
V: TRBV5-1
size: -

CDR3: VVKGTEPSTQGYT
J: TRBJ1-2
V: TRBV29-1
size: -